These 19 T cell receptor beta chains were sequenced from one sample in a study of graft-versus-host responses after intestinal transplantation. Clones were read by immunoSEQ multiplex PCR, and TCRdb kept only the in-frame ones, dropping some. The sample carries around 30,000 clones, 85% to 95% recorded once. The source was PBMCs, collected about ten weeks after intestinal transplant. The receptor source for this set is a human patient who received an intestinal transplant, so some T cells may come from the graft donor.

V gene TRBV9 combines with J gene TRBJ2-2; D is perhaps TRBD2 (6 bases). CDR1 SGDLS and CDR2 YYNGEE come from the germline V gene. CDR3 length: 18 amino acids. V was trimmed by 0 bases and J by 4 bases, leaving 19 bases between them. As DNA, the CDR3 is TGTGCCAGCAGCGTAGGGGCTACTAGCTTCCTTGGCACCGGGGAGCTGTTTTTT. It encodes CASSVGATSFLGTGELFF. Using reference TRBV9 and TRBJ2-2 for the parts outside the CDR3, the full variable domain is DSGVTQTPKHLITATGQRVTLRCSPRSGDLSVYWYQQSLDQGLQFLIQYYNGEERAKGNILERFSAQQFPDLHSELNLSSLELGDSALYFCASSVGATSFLGTGELFFGEGSRLTVL.

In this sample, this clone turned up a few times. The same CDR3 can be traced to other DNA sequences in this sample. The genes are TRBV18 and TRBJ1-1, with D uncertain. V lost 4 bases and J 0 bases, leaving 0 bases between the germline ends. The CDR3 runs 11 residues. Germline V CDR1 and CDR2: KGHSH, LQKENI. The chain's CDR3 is CASSLNTEAFF. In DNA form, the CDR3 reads TGTGCCAGCTCACTGAACACTGAAGCTTTCTTT.

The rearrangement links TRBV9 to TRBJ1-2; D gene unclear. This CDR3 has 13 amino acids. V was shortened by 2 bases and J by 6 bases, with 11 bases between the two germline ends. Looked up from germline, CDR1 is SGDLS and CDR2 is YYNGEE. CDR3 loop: CASSVGWADGYTF. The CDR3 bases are TGTGCCAGCAGCGTGGGGTGGGCCGATGGCTACACCTTC.

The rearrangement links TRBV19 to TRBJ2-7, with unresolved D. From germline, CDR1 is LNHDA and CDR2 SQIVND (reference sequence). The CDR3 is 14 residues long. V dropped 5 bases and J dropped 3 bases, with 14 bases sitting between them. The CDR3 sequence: CASSPALTFYEQYF. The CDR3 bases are TGTGCCAGTAGTCCGGCTTTGACCTTCTACGAGCAGTACTTC.

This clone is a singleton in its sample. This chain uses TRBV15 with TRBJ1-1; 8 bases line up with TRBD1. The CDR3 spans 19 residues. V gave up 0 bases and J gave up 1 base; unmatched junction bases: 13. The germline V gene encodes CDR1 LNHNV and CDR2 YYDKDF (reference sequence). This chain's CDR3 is CATSRDFWVTGEGNTEAFF. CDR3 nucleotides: TGTGCCACCAGCAGAGATTTCTGGGTGACAGGGGAGGGGAACACTGAAGCTTTCTTT.

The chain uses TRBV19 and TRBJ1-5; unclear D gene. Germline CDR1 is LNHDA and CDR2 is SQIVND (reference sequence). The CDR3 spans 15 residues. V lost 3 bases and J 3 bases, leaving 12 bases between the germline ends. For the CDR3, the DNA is TGTGCCAGTAGTATCGGATCTGTTATCAATCAGCCCCAGCATTTT. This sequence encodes CASSIGSVINQPQHF. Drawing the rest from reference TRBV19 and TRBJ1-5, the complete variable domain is DGGITQSPKYLFRKEGQNVTLSCEQNLNHDAMYWYRQDPGQGLRLIYYSQIVNDFQKGDIAEGYSVSREKKESFPLTVTSAQKNPTAFYLCASSIGSVINQPQHFGDGTRLSIL.

CDR3 in amino acids: CASSQQHLRYEQYF. The DNA of the CDR3 is TGCGCCAGCAGCCAACAACACCTGCGCTACGAGCAGTACTTC. This chain joins TRBV4-1 and TRBJ2-7; D unresolved. V was cut by 2 bases and J by 3 bases, with 11 bases left in between. The germline gives CDR1 MGHRA, CDR2 YSYEKL. CDR3 length: 14 residues.

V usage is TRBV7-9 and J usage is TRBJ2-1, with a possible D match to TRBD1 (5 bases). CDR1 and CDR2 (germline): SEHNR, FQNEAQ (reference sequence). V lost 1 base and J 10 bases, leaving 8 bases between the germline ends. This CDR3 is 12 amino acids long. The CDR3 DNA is TGTGCCAGCAGCTTAGGGTGGGGCGAGCAGTTCTTC. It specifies CASSLGWGEQFF.

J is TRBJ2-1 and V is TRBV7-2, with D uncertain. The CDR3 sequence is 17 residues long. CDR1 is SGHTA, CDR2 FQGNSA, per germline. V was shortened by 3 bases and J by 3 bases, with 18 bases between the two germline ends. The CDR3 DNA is TGTGCCAGCAGCTTTCACCCCCTGGGTGGGTTCTACAATGAGCAGTTCTTC. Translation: CASSFHPLGGFYNEQFF.

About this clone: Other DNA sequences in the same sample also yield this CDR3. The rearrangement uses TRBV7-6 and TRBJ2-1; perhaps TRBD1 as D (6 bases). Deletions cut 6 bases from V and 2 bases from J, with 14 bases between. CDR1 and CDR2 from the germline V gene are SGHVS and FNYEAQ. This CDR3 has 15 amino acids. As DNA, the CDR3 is TGTGCCAGCAGTCCCCTGGGACATGCCTACAATGAGCAGTTCTTC. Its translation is CASSPLGHAYNEQFF.

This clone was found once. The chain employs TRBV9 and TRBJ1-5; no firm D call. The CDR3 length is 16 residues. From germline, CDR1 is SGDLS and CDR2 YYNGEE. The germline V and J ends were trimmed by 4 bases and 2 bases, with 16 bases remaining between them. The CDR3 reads CASSPGPPRGNQPQHF. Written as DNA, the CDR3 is TGTGCCAGCAGCCCCGGGCCCCCTAGAGGCAATCAGCCCCAGCATTTT.

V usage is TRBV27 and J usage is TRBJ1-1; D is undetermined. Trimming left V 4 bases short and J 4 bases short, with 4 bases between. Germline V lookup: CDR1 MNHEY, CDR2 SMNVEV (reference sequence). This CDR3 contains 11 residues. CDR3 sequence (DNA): TGTGCCAGCAGTTCAGTCACTGAAGCTTTCTTT. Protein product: CASSSVTEAFF.

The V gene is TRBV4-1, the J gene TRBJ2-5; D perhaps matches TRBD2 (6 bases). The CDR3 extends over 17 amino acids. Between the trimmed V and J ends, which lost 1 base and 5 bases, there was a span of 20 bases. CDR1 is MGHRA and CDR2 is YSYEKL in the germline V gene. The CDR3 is CASSQGLVSGYGETQYF. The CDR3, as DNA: TGCGCCAGCAGCCAAGGGTTAGTAAGCGGGTATGGTGAGACCCAGTACTTC.

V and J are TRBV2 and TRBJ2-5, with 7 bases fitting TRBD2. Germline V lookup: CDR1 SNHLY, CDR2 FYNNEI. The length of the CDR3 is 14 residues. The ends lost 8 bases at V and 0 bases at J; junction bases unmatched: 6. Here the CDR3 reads CASDFSGYQETQYF. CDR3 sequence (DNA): TGTGCCAGCGACTTTAGCGGGTACCAAGAGACCCAGTACTTC.

The CDR3: CASSPIPGLAGSAGELFF. The CDR3 region has the DNA TGTGCCAGCAGCCCAATCCCAGGACTAGCGGGGTCGGCCGGGGAGCTGTTTTTT. This chain links TRBV11-3 with TRBJ2-2; TRBD2 matches at 12 bases. J was trimmed by 6 bases and V by 5 bases; bases with no gene match: 13. In germline, CDR1 is SGHNT, CDR2 YENEEA. The CDR3 sequence is 18 residues long.

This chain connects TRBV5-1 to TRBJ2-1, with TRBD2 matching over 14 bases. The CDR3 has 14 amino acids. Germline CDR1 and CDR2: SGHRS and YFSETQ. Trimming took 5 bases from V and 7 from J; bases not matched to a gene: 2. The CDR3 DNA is TGCGCCAGCAGGGGACTAGCGGGAGTGAATGAGCAGTTCTTC. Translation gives CASRGLAGVNEQFF.

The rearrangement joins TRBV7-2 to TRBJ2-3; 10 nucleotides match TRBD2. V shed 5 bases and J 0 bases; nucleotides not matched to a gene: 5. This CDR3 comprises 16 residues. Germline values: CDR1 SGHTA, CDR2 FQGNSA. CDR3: CASSPGLAVSTDTQYF. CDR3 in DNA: TGTGCCAGCAGCCCAGGACTAGCGGTGAGCACAGATACGCAGTATTTT.

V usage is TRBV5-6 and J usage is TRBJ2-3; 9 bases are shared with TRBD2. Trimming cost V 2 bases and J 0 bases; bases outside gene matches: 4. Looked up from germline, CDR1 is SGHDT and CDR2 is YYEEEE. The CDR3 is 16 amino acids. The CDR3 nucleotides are TGTGCCAGCAGCTTTCCCACTAGCGGGAGCACAGATACGCAGTATTTT. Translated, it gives CASSFPTSGSTDTQYF.

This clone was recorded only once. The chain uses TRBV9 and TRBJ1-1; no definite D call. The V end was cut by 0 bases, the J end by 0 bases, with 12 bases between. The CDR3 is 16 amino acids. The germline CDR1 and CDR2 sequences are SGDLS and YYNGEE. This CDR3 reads CASSVGGGMVNTEAFF. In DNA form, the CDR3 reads TGTGCCAGCAGCGTAGGCGGAGGGATGGTGAACACTGAAGCTTTCTTT.